The present T cell receptor (beta chain) was sequenced within a study of long-term antiretroviral therapy in people with HIV. Whole-study findings and limits: Adherence to ART, viral resistance and therapy changes lacked any data.

V gave up 1 base and J gave up 0 bases, with 9 bases separating them. In germline, CDR1 is GTSNPN, CDR2 SVGIG (reference sequence). The CDR3 totals 15 residues. They ran version v3.0 of the immunoSEQ assay at survey level. Method: immunoSEQ multiplex PCR; TCRdb's copy keeps in-frame clones and lacks some. The sample carries tens of thousands of clones, roughly four fifths recorded once. Notes on this clone: The target antigen is unknown.

At minimum, one pre-ART and two post-ART PBMC samples were obtained from each donor. Specimens held roughly 0.95-11 million cryopreserved PBMC prior to DNA extraction. Material: unsorted PBMCs, obtained 0.3 years after starting antiretroviral therapy. The rearrangement links TRBV30 to TRBJ2-2, with D perhaps matching TRBD2 (5 bases). The sequence was obtained from a man aged 18 to 30 with HIV. This chain's CDR3 is CAWSGVGANTGELFF. CDR3 in DNA: TGTGCCTGGAGTGGGGTCGGGGCGAACACCGGGGAGCTGTTTTTT.